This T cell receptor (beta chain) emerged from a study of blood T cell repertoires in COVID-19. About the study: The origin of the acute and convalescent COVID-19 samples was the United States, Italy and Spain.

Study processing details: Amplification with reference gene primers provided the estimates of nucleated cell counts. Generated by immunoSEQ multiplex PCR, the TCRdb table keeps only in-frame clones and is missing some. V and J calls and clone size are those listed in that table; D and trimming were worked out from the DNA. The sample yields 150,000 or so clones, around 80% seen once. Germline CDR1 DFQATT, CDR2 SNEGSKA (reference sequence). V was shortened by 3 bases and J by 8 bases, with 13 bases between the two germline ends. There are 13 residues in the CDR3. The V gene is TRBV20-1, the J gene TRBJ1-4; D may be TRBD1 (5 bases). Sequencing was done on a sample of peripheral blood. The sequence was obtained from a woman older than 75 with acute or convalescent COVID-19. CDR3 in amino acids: CSASYRIEEKLFF. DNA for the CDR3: TGCAGTGCTAGTTACAGGATAGAAGAAAAACTGTTTTTT.